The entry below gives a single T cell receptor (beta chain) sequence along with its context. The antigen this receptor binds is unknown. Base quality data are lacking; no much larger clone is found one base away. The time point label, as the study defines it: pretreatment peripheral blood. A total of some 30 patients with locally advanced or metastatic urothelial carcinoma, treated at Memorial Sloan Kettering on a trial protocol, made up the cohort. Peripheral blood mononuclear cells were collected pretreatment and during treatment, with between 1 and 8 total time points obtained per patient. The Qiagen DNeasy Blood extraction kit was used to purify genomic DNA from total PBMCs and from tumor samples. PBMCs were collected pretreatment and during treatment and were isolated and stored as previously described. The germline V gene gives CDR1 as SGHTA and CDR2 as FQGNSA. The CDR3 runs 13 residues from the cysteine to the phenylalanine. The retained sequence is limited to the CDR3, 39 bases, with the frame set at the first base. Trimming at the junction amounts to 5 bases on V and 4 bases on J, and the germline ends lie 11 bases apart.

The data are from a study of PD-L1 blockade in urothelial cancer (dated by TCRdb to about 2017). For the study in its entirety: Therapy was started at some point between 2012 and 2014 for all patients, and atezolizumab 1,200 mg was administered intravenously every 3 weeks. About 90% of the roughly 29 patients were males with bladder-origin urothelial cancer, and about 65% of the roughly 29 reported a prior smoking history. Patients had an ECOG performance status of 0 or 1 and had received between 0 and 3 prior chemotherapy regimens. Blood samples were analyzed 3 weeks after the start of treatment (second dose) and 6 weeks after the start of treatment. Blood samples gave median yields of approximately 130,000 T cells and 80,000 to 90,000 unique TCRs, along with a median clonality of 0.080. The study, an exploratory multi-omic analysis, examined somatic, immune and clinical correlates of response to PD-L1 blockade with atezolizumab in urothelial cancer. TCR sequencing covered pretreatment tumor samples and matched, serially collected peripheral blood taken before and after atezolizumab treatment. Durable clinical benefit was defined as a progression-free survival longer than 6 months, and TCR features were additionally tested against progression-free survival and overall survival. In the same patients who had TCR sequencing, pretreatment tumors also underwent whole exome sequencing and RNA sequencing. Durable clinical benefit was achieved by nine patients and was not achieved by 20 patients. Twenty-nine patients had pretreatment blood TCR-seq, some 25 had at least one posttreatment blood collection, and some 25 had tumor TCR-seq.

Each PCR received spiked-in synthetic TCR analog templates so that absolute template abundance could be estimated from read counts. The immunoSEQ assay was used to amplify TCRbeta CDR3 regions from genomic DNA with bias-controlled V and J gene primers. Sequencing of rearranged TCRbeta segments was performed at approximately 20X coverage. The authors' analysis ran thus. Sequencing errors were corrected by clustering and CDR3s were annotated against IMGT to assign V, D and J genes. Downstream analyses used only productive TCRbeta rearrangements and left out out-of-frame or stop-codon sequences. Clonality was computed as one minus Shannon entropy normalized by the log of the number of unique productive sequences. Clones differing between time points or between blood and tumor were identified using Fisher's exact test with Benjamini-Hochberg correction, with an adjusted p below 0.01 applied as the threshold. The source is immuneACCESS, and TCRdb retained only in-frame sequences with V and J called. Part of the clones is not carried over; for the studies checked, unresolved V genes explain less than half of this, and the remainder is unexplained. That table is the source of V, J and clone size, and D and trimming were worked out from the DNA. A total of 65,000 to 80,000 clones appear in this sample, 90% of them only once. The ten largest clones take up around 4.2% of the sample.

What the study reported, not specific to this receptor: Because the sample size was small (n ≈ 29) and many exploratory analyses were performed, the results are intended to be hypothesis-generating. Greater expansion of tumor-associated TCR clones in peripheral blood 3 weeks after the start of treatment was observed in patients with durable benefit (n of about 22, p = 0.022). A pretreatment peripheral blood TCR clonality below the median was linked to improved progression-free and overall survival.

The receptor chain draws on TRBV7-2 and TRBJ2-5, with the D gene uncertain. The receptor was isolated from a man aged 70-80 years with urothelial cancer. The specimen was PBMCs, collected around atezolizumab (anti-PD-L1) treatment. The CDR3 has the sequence CASSRRRLETQYF. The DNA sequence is TGTGCCAGCAGCCGAAGGCGACTAGAGACCCAGTACTTC. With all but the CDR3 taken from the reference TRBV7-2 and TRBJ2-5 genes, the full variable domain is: GAGVSQSPSNKVTEKGKDVELRCDPISGHTALYWYRQSLGQGLEFLIYFQGNSAPDKSGLPSDRFSAERTGGSVSTLTIQRTQQEDSAVYLCASSRRRLETQYFGPGTRLLVL.